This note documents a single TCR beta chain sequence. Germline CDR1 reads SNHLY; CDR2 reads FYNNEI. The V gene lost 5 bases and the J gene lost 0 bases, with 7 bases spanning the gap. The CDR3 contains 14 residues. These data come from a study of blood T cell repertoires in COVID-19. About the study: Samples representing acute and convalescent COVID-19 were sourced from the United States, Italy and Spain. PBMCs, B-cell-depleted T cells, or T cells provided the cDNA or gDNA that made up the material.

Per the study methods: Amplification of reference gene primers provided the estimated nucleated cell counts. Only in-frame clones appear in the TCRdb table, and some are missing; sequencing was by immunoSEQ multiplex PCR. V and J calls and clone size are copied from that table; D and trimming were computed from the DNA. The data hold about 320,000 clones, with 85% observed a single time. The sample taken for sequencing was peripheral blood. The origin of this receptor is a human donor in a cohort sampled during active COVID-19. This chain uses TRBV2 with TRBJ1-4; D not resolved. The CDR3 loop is CASSRDATNEKLFF. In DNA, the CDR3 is TGTGCCAGCAGTAGAGATGCAACTAATGAAAAACTGTTTTTT.